The sample holds one count of the clone carrying this T cell receptor (beta chain). The antigen is undetermined. This specimen comes from a study of cytomegalovirus exposure and HLA in healthy donors. The CDR3 totals 15 residues. V lost 4 bases to trimming and J lost 1 base; unmatched junction nucleotides: 2. CDR1 is SNHLY and CDR2 is FYNNEI in the germline V gene. Notes on the study in general: The study listed 150 to 200 cytomegalovirus-associated TCR beta chains. Published work reported that the classifier diagnosed cytomegalovirus status with high specificity and sensitivity.

TCRdb's copy holds only in-frame clones and misses some; the assay was immunoSEQ multiplex PCR. The sample includes 75,000 to 90,000 clones, 90% to 95% of them seen just once. V usage is TRBV2 and J usage is TRBJ2-3; 10 bases are shared with TRBD1. This TCR was recovered from a woman under 30 in good health and CMV-seronegative. Specimen: PBMCs. The CDR3 reads CASSGGTGGTDTQYF. CDR3 DNA sequence: TGTGCCAGCAGTGGGGGGACAGGGGGCACAGATACGCAGTATTTT.